The rows below give T cell receptor beta chains drawn from one sample of a study of cytomegalovirus exposure and HLA in healthy donors. The table came from immunoSEQ multiplex PCR; TCRdb's copy has only in-frame clones and leaves some out. This sample's clone table lists 100,000 to 150,000 clones. Sequenced material: PBMCs. Source of these receptors: a man aged 18 to 29 in good health and CMV-seronegative. Both conserved end residues are part of each CDR3. D genes are given only for firm matches.

d_gene	v_gene	j_gene	len	CDR3aa	CDR3nt
-	TRBV28	TRBJ1-2	14	CAKQVYEPNGGYTF	TGTGCCAAACAGGTTTATGAACCCAACGGGGGCTACACCTTC
-	TRBV29-1	TRBJ1-2	15	CSVATGGGLNYGYTF	TGCAGCGTTGCAACAGGTGGGGGCCTTAACTATGGCTACACCTTC
-	TRBV28	TRBJ2-1	14	CASSLPSRSYVVFF	TGTGCCAGCAGTCTCCCCTCTCGTAGCTACGTGGTGTTCTTC
-	TRBV9	TRBJ1-2	14	CASTHTATDYGYTF	TGTGCCAGCACGCATACCGCTACCGACTATGGCTACACCTTC
-	TRBV11-3	TRBJ2-7	16	CASSLGDRDTSYEQYF	TGTGCCAGCAGCTTAGGGGACCGGGACACCTCCTACGAGCAGTACTTC
-	TRBV6-1	TRBJ2-7	13	CASSESGSYEQYF	TGTGCCAGCAGTGAATCAGGCTCCTACGAGCAGTACTTC
TRBD2	TRBV14	TRBJ2-7	15	CASSQTNGRAYEQYF	TGTGCCAGCAGCCAAACTAACGGGAGGGCCTACGAGCAGTACTTC
TRBD1	TRBV10-3	TRBJ1-2	14	CATLGTGGNYGYTF	TGTGCCACCCTCGGGACAGGGGGTAACTATGGCTACACCTTC
TRBD2	TRBV29-1	TRBJ2-2	16	CSVSGTSGSHTGELFF	TGCAGCGTCTCCGGGACTAGCGGGAGCCACACCGGGGAGCTGTTTTTT
TRBD2	TRBV18	TRBJ2-3	16	CASSLTGLAATDTQYF	TGTGCCAGCTCACTTACGGGACTAGCGGCCACAGATACGCAGTATTTT
TRBD1	TRBV14	TRBJ1-3	15	CASSPTGGTGSTIYF	TGTGCCAGCAGCCCCACAGGGGGTACTGGAAGCACCATATATTTT
-	TRBV9	TRBJ2-6	19	CASSLPLTGMDSGANVLTF	TGTGCCAGCAGCCTCCCGTTGACAGGAATGGACTCTGGGGCCAACGTCCTGACTTTC
TRBD1	TRBV19	TRBJ1-5	16	CASSTRQGASNQPQHF	TGTGCCAGTAGTACTCGACAGGGTGCGAGCAATCAGCCCCAGCATTTT
-	TRBV29-1	TRBJ2-4	15	CSVEDVELAKNIQYF	TGCAGCGTTGAAGACGTGGAGCTAGCCAAAAACATTCAGTACTTC
-	TRBV7-9	TRBJ2-3	13	CASTWEFTDTQYF	TGTGCCAGCACTTGGGAGTTCACAGATACGCAGTATTTT
-	TRBV2	TRBJ1-6	14	CATTSRTGDSPLHF	TGTGCCACGACTTCCCGGACCGGGGATTCACCCCTCCACTTT
TRBD1	TRBV7-2	TRBJ1-5	14	CASSPRTGAQPQHF	TGTGCCAGCAGCCCAAGGACAGGGGCGCAGCCCCAGCATTTT
TRBD1	TRBV29-1	TRBJ1-5	16	CSVGDRGSNTNQPQHF	TGCAGCGTCGGGGACAGGGGAAGTAACACCAATCAGCCCCAGCATTTT
TRBD2	TRBV7-9	TRBJ2-5	14	CASSLGRNGETQYF	TGTGCCAGCAGCCTCGGGAGGAACGGAGAGACCCAGTACTTC
-	TRBV7-6	TRBJ2-3	16	CASSTKRESYTDTQYF	TGTGCCAGCAGTACTAAACGGGAGTCTTACACAGATACGCAGTATTTT
-	TRBV5-4	TRBJ1-5	15	CASSAQGNDNQPQHF	TGTGCCAGCAGCGCACAGGGTAATGACAATCAGCCCCAGCATTTT
-	TRBV27	TRBJ2-1	15	CASSFSAGSYNEQFF	TGTGCCAGCAGTTTTAGTGCGGGCAGCTACAATGAGCAGTTCTTC
TRBD1	TRBV4-3	TRBJ2-7	15	CASSQARDRSYEQYF	TGCGCCAGCAGCCAAGCCCGGGACAGGTCCTACGAGCAGTACTTC
TRBD1	TRBV30	TRBJ1-2	15	CAWRGDRGSYYGYTF	TGTGCCTGGAGGGGCGACAGGGGATCTTACTATGGCTACACCTTC
TRBD2	TRBV28	TRBJ2-2	16	CASSFEGLAGRGELFF	TGTGCCAGCAGTTTTGAGGGACTAGCGGGAAGGGGGGAGCTGTTTTTT
TRBD1	TRBV19	TRBJ1-5	15	CASSDLTGPNQPQHF	TGTGCCAGTAGTGACTTGACAGGGCCCAATCAGCCCCAGCATTTT
-	TRBV7-9	TRBJ1-4	12	CASSSDSEKLFF	TGTGCCAGCAGCTCCGACAGTGAAAAACTGTTTTTT